This T cell receptor beta chain was found in a study of vaccination effects on CD4 cells after COVID-19. Looking at the study overall: Vaccination of participants consisted of two doses of either the BNT162b2 or mRNA-1273 vaccine. The study, taken as a whole, reports: Convalescents' post-vaccination spike-reactive clones were chiefly new, vaccine-induced ones.

V dropped 3 bases and J dropped 3 bases, with 9 bases sitting between them. This CDR3 contains 14 residues. Germline V gene data show CDR1 as MNHEY and CDR2 as SVGEGT. TCRdb's copy holds only in-frame clones and misses some; the assay was immunoSEQ multiplex PCR. Among some 22,000 clones listed, about 72% were seen once. A remark on this clone: What it recognizes is unknown.

Peptide-pool stimulation followed by sequencing identified expanded antigen-specific CD4+ clonotypes in the ViraFEST assay. Isolating CD4+ T cells followed approximately 9 days of culture. A PCR test confirmed that the person had SARS-CoV-2 infection between March and December 2020. IL-2 medium supplanted half the medium on days 3 and 7. The V and J genes are TRBV6-2 or TRBV6-3 and TRBJ2-1; D might be TRBD1 (5 bases). The receptor's source is a human donor who had a prior SARS-CoV-2 infection. The sample consisted of CD4+ T cells from PBMCs cultured with SARS-CoV-2 spike peptides, taken before COVID-19 vaccination. The CDR3 DNA reads TGTGCCAGCAGTTATAAGGGGTACTACAATGAGCAGTTCTTC. This sequence encodes CASSYKGYYNEQFF.